This entry concerns a single T cell receptor (beta chain). Its antigen remains unidentified. The data derive from a study of cytomegalovirus exposure and HLA in healthy donors. The wider study: There were 90 million to 130 million unique TCR beta sequences, drawn from about 179 million T cells, in an earlier analysis.

Study-wide results and limits: The authors reported that TCR beta sequences could predict HLA-A and HLA-B alleles. These predictions were accurate for most subjects in the first cohort. In vitro assays verified that a few CMV-associated chains recognized CMV antigens specifically.

Use of 60 Vbeta and 13 Jbeta primers characterized the PCR. Measured with immunoSEQ multiplex PCR; TCRdb has only the in-frame clones, and not every one. Counted here are 150,000 or so clones, about 80% occurring once; the ten biggest clones make up under 4.5%. This receptor was obtained from a woman aged 40 to 55 in good health and CMV-seronegative. Sequencing input: PBMCs.

The CDR3 nucleotides read TGCGCCAGCAGCCAAGATGGACAGTTCGTAAATTCACCCCTCCACTTT. Translation: CASSQDGQFVNSPLHF. The chain couples TRBV4-1 to TRBJ1-6; maybe TRBD1 (6 bases). CDR1 is MGHRA and CDR2 is YSYEKL in the germline V gene. The CDR3 sequence is 16 residues long. V was cut by 0 bases and J by 7 bases, with 13 bases left in between.